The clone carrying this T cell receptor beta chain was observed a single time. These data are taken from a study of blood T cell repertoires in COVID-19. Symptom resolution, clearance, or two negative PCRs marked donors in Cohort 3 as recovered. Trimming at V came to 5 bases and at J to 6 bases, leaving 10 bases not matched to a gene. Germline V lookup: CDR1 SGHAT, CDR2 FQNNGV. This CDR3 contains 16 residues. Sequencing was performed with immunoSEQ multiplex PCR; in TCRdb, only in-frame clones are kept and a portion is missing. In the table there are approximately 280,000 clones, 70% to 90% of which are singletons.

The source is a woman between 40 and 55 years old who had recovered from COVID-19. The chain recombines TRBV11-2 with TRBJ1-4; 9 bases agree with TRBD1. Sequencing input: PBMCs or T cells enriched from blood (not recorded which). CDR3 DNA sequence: TGTGCCAGCAGCCCGGGACAGGGTGTTTTTTATGAAAAACTGTTTTTT. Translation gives CASSPGQGVFYEKLFF.